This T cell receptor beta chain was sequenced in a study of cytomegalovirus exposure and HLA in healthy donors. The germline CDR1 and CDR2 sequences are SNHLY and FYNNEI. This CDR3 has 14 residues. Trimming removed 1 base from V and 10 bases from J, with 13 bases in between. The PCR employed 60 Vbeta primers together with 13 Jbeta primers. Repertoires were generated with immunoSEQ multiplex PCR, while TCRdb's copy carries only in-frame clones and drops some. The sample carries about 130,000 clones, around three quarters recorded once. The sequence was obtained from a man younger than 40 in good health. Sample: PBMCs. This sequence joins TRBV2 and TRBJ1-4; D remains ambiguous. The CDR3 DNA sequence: TGTGCCAGCAGTGAAGTATGGGCGATAGGAAAACTGTTTTTT. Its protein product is CASSEVWAIGKLFF.